The rows below give T cell receptor beta chains drawn from one sample of a study of cytomegalovirus exposure and HLA in healthy donors. Using immunoSEQ multiplex PCR, the repertoire was profiled, and TCRdb retains in-frame clones only, with some absent. The sample lists 97,000 or so clones, under 70% occurring once. Sequenced input: PBMCs. These receptors all come from a man in his fifties or sixties in good health and CMV-seronegative. The CDR3 runs from the conserved cysteine through the conserved F or W. Fields, in order: V gene, D gene, J gene, clone size, CDR3 DNA, CDR3 protein. D genes are given only for firm matches. Some rows mark clone size as missing; the rest say once, few, many or name a class of expanded clone.

V: TRBV5-6
D: TRBD2
J: TRBJ2-5
size: -
DNA: TGTGCCAGCAGCTTTTTAGGTAGCGGGGGGCCGGGGGAGACCCAGTACTTC
CDR3: CASSFLGSGGPGETQYF

V: TRBV11-3
D: -
J: TRBJ1-1
size: -
DNA: TGTGCCAGCAGCCCCCCCGGTAAGCCGTACACTGAAGCTTTCTTT
CDR3: CASSPPGKPYTEAFF

V: TRBV6-5
D: -
J: TRBJ1-5
size: -
DNA: TGTGCCAGCAGAAAAGGGACAAGTCAGCCCCAGCATTTT
CDR3: CASRKGTSQPQHF

V: TRBV7-9
D: TRBD2
J: TRBJ2-1
size: -
DNA: TGTGCCAGCAGCCGTAAACTACTAACGGGGGGGCCTAAGAATGAGCAGTTCTTC
CDR3: CASSRKLLTGGPKNEQFF

V: TRBV19
D: -
J: TRBJ1-5
size: -
DNA: TGTGCCAGTAGTATCCAGGGAGGGCAGCCCCAGCATTTT
CDR3: CASSIQGGQPQHF

V: TRBV2
D: TRBD2
J: TRBJ2-2
size: once
DNA: TGTGCCAGCACGGGCTTGGCTAGCGGGGGGCATGGCGGGGAGCTGTTTTTT
CDR3: CASTGLASGGHGGELFF

V: TRBV30
D: -
J: TRBJ2-7
size: -
DNA: TGTGCCTGGGGACTCTACGAGCAGTACTTC
CDR3: CAWGLYEQYF

V: TRBV7-3
D: TRBD1
J: TRBJ1-6
size: few
DNA: TGTGCCAGCAGCTCAGGACAGGGGGATGTTCCCCTCCACTTT
CDR3: CASSSGQGDVPLHF

V: TRBV9
D: TRBD1
J: TRBJ2-7
size: -
DNA: TGTGCCAGCAGCCTGGGACAGGGGGGAACCTACGAGCAGTACTTC
CDR3: CASSLGQGGTYEQYF

V: TRBV5-8
D: -
J: TRBJ2-3
size: -
DNA: TGTGCCAGCAGCTTGGGTCAGGGCCCAAGCACAGATACGCAGTATTTT
CDR3: CASSLGQGPSTDTQYF